The clone carrying this TCR beta chain has just a few counts. Its antigen remains unknown. CDR3 length: 15 residues. V dropped 8 bases and J dropped 5; count of bases not matched to a gene: 11. Germline lookup yields CDR1 MNHNS and CDR2 SASEGT. The data were obtained in a study of graft-versus-host responses after intestinal transplantation. Using immunoSEQ multiplex PCR, the repertoire was profiled, and TCRdb retains in-frame clones only, with some absent. The table records tens of thousands of clones, approximately 88% of them present only once. V is TRBV6-1 and J is TRBJ2-5; 10 bases match TRBD1. Sequencing used unstimulated CD8+ T cells sorted from spleen or lymph node cells, obtained before intestinal transplant. This clonotype was obtained from a human donor who received an intestinal transplant. CDR3 DNA: TGTGCCAGCCTTAAAGGGACAGGGGAAGGGGAGACCCAGTACTTC. It specifies CASLKGTGEGETQYF.